Listed below are T cell receptor beta chains from one sample, sequenced in a study of blood T cell repertoires in COVID-19. TCRdb keeps only in-frame clones here, not all; method: immunoSEQ multiplex PCR. The table shows around 100,000 clones, with approximately 89% occurring only once. Sequencing was performed on peripheral blood. The source is a man at least 80 years old with acute or convalescent COVID-19. Each CDR3 is given with its conserved first and last residue. D genes are given only for firm matches. Some rows have no size entry. The others give once, few or many, or a class for an expanded clone.

d_gene	v_gene	abundance	j_gene	CDR3aa	CDR3nt
TRBD1	TRBV6-1	.	TRBJ2-1	CASSENRGRSDEQFF	TGTGCCAGCAGTGAAAACAGGGGGCGTAGCGATGAGCAGTTCTTC
TRBD1	TRBV9	.	TRBJ1-1	CASSVEDRGWNTEAFF	TGTGCCAGCAGCGTAGAGGACAGGGGATGGAACACTGAAGCTTTCTTT
TRBD1	TRBV28	.	TRBJ1-2	CASGQGRYGYTF	TGTGCCAGCGGACAGGGCAGGTATGGCTACACCTTC
TRBD1	TRBV27	.	TRBJ1-5	CASRAQGAPNNQPQHF	TGTGCCAGCAGGGCACAGGGGGCGCCTAACAATCAGCCCCAGCATTTT
TRBD2	TRBV5-4	.	TRBJ2-1	CASTLASGSNEQFF	TGTGCCAGCACCCTGGCTAGCGGGAGCAATGAGCAGTTCTTC
.	TRBV6-1	few	TRBJ1-5	CASSALGAGAGNQPQHF	TGTGCCAGCAGTGCCCTAGGAGCGGGGGCCGGAAATCAGCCCCAGCATTTT
.	TRBV9	.	TRBJ2-7	CASSVDVGGEQYF	TGTGCCAGCAGCGTAGACGTAGGCGGCGAGCAGTACTTC
TRBD1	TRBV7-8	.	TRBJ2-5	CASLRTGEGGETQYF	TGTGCCAGCCTTCGGACAGGGGAGGGTGGAGAGACCCAGTACTTC
TRBD1	TRBV6-5	.	TRBJ2-7	CASSKEQGYEQYF	TGTGCCAGCAGTAAGGAACAGGGGTACGAGCAGTACTTC
.	TRBV12-3/TRBV12-4	.	TRBJ2-1	CASTPTRNNEQFF	TGTGCCAGCACCCCGACTAGGAACAATGAGCAGTTCTTC
TRBD1	TRBV15	few	TRBJ2-7	CATSRGGQGSGEQYF	TGTGCCACCAGCAGAGGGGGACAGGGAAGTGGTGAGCAGTACTTC
TRBD2	TRBV28	.	TRBJ2-2	CASSLWGLAGGYTGELFF	TGTGCCAGCAGTCTATGGGGACTAGCGGGAGGATACACCGGGGAGCTGTTTTTT
.	TRBV28	once	TRBJ1-2	CASSSRGYTGLRGYTF	TGTGCCAGCAGTTCTAGGGGTTACACAGGGTTGCGTGGCTACACCTTC
.	TRBV7-8	once	TRBJ1-2	CASSGRQANYGYTF	TGTGCCAGCAGCGGCCGACAGGCTAACTATGGCTACACCTTC
.	TRBV5-5	.	TRBJ1-5	CASRREPESNQPQHF	TGTGCCAGCAGACGCGAACCGGAGAGCAATCAGCCCCAGCATTTT
.	TRBV10-3	.	TRBJ1-2	CAISEPRTGVGGYTF	TGTGCCATCAGTGAGCCGCGGACGGGGGTGGGTGGCTACACCTTC
TRBD2	TRBV7-2	.	TRBJ2-5	CASSPKALAGETQYF	TGTGCCAGCAGCCCCAAAGCACTAGCGGGAGAGACCCAGTACTTC
.	TRBV28	.	TRBJ2-7	CASTAPGTYEQYF	TGTGCCAGCACTGCTCCGGGTACCTACGAGCAGTACTTC
TRBD2	TRBV6-1	.	TRBJ2-7	CASSEQLASIYEQYF	TGTGCCAGCAGTGAACAACTAGCGTCGATCTACGAGCAGTACTTC
TRBD1	TRBV5-1	.	TRBJ1-4	CASSSGQGGGKLFF	TGCGCCAGCAGCTCTGGACAGGGGGGAGGAAAACTGTTTTTT
TRBD2	TRBV3-1/TRBV3-2	.	TRBJ2-5	CASSQVGTSGTETQYF	TGTGCCAGCAGCCAAGTAGGGACTAGCGGGACAGAGACCCAGTACTTC
.	TRBV4-1	.	TRBJ2-5	CASSQPGRQETQYF	TGCGCCAGCAGCCAACCGGGGAGACAAGAGACCCAGTACTTC
.	TRBV9	.	TRBJ2-2	CASCPANTGELFF	TGTGCCAGCTGCCCGGCGAACACCGGGGAGCTGTTTTTT
TRBD1	TRBV2	few	TRBJ2-6	CASRPQGAGANVLTF	TGTGCCAGCAGACCTCAGGGGGCTGGGGCCAACGTCCTGACTTTC
.	TRBV18	.	TRBJ1-2	CASSPSVLSYGYTF	TGTGCCAGCTCCCCATCAGTTTTGTCCTATGGCTACACCTTC
.	TRBV29-1	.	TRBJ1-2	CSVWTANNYGYTF	TGCAGCGTTTGGACAGCGAATAACTATGGCTACACCTTC
TRBD2	TRBV10-3	.	TRBJ2-5	CAISQLAGGQGETQYF	TGTGCCATCAGTCAGTTGGCGGGAGGGCAGGGGGAGACCCAGTACTTC
TRBD1	TRBV5-6	.	TRBJ1-2	CASSTGTGRIHGYTF	TGTGCCAGCAGCACCGGGACAGGGCGAATACATGGCTACACCTTC
TRBD2	TRBV5-1	once	TRBJ2-5	CASSLVGGVETQYF	TGCGCCAGCAGCTTGGTCGGGGGGGTAGAGACCCAGTACTTC
TRBD1	TRBV28	.	TRBJ1-3	CASANLRTGGGNTIYF	TGTGCCAGCGCAAATCTCAGGACAGGGGGAGGAAACACCATATATTTT
.	TRBV5-4	.	TRBJ1-5	CASSLGGQQNQPQHF	TGTGCCAGCAGCTTGGGAGGTCAGCAGAATCAGCCCCAGCATTTT
TRBD1	TRBV6-2/TRBV6-3	.	TRBJ2-1	CASSRTGGVYNEQFF	TGTGCCAGCAGTCGTACAGGGGGCGTCTACAATGAGCAGTTCTTC
TRBD1	TRBV7-8	.	TRBJ2-7	CASSLGDRGPFYEQYF	TGTGCCAGCAGCTTAGGAGACAGGGGGCCCTTCTACGAGCAGTACTTC
.	TRBV19	.	TRBJ1-1	CASTWAAGPNTEAFF	TGTGCCAGTACCTGGGCGGCAGGGCCGAACACTGAAGCTTTCTTT
.	TRBV5-1	.	TRBJ2-2	CASTRGRQEVNTGELFF	TGCGCCAGCACTCGTGGTCGACAGGAGGTCAACACCGGGGAGCTGTTTTTT
.	TRBV6-5	.	TRBJ1-2	CASSQDILYGYTF	TGTGCCAGCAGCCAGGACATTCTCTATGGCTACACCTTC
TRBD2	TRBV3-1/TRBV3-2	.	TRBJ2-4	CASSNTRGGPTKLDIQYF	TGTGCCAGCAGCAATACCCGCGGGGGGCCCACAAAATTGGACATTCAGTACTTC
.	TRBV19	.	TRBJ1-1	CASSIQAVNTEAFF	TGTGCCAGTAGTATCCAAGCCGTAAACACTGAAGCTTTCTTT
TRBD1	TRBV7-2	.	TRBJ1-2	CASSLGDRDGYTF	TGTGCCAGCAGCTTAGGGGACAGGGATGGCTACACCTTC
.	TRBV27	.	TRBJ1-5	CASSLKQGGQPQHF	TGTGCCAGCAGTTTGAAACAGGGAGGGCAGCCCCAGCATTTT
TRBD1	TRBV7-9	.	TRBJ1-2	CASNHRPGTDGYTF	TGTGCCAGCAACCATAGGCCCGGGACAGATGGCTACACCTTC
TRBD1	TRBV28	.	TRBJ1-4	CASSPQGVMANEKLFF	TGTGCCAGCAGCCCACAGGGGGTCATGGCTAATGAAAAACTGTTTTTT
.	TRBV28	.	TRBJ1-6	CASRLTRGGGNSPLHF	TGTGCCAGCAGGCTAACGCGCGGGGGCGGCAATTCACCCCTCCACTTT
.	TRBV19	.	TRBJ1-3	CASIPPGGRNTIYF	TGTGCCAGTATCCCTCCGGGGGGCAGAAACACCATATATTTT
.	TRBV9	.	TRBJ2-1	CASSVDPQGYNEQFF	TGTGCCAGCAGCGTAGATCCCCAGGGGTACAATGAGCAGTTCTTC
.	TRBV19	.	TRBJ2-1	CASSMGNRVGEQFF	TGTGCCAGTAGTATGGGTAACAGGGTGGGTGAGCAGTTCTTC
.	TRBV6-1	once	TRBJ1-5	CASSELRGGQPQHF	TGTGCCAGCAGTGAACTGCGGGGGGGCCAGCCCCAGCATTTT
TRBD1	TRBV7-2	few	TRBJ2-1	CASSSGTGLYNEQFF	TGTGCCAGCAGTTCCGGGACAGGGCTCTACAATGAGCAGTTCTTC
TRBD1	TRBV24-1	.	TRBJ2-5	CATSVSRGPQETQYF	TGTGCCACCAGTGTTTCCAGGGGGCCTCAAGAGACCCAGTACTTC
TRBD2	TRBV11-3	.	TRBJ2-3	CASSQEAGGVYTQYF	TGTGCCAGCAGTCAAGAAGCGGGGGGGGTGTATACGCAGTATTTT
.	TRBV6-5	.	TRBJ1-2	CASSYSWTENGYTF	TGTGCCAGCAGTTACTCCTGGACAGAGAATGGCTACACCTTC
TRBD2	TRBV27	.	TRBJ2-3	CASSPPRLAGGLTDTQYF	TGTGCCAGCAGCCCCCCGAGGCTAGCGGGGGGACTCACAGATACGCAGTATTTT
TRBD1	TRBV18	.	TRBJ1-5	CASSPSGQGSGNQPQHF	TGTGCCAGCTCACCATCCGGACAGGGGAGCGGGAATCAGCCCCAGCATTTT
TRBD1	TRBV6-5	once	TRBJ1-1	CASSYSGQLDTEAFF	TGTGCCAGCAGTTACTCGGGACAGCTGGACACTGAAGCTTTCTTT
.	TRBV28	.	TRBJ1-1	CASAPYRQGSTEAFF	TGTGCCAGCGCCCCCTACCGGCAGGGGAGCACTGAAGCTTTCTTT
TRBD1	TRBV6-2/TRBV6-3	.	TRBJ2-7	CASSPGQAYYEQYF	TGTGCCAGCAGTCCGGGACAGGCGTACTACGAGCAGTACTTC
TRBD2	TRBV19	few	TRBJ2-2	CASSPRTSEDGELFF	TGTGCCAGTAGTCCACGGACTAGCGAGGACGGGGAGCTGTTTTTT
TRBD1	TRBV11-2	.	TRBJ1-2	CASSPGQGNYGYTF	TGTGCCAGCAGCCCGGGACAGGGAAACTATGGCTACACCTTC